This T cell receptor (beta chain) was obtained from a study of blood T cell repertoires in COVID-19. The overall study: The study drew acute and convalescent COVID-19 samples from the United States, Italy and Spain. PBMCs, B-cell-depleted T cells, or T cells were the source of the cDNA or gDNA that made up the material.

V lost 5 bases, J lost 5 bases, and 10 bases lay in between. The V gene's germline CDR1 is DFQATT and CDR2 SNEGSKA (reference sequence). This CDR3 is built from 11 residues. Source study methods: Quantification of nucleated cells was approximated via reference gene primer amplification. Libraries were prepared by immunoSEQ multiplex PCR; TCRdb keeps only in-frame clonotypes and omits some of them. The V and J calls and the clone size are those of that table, but D and trimming were determined from the DNA. This table holds more than 70,000 clones, roughly 80% found once. The TCR originated in a human donor in a cohort sampled during active COVID-19. V is TRBV20-1 and J is TRBJ2-7; D might be TRBD1 (5 bases). Material for sequencing was peripheral blood. CDR3: CSALQGNEQYF. For the CDR3, the DNA is TGCAGTGCTCTCCAGGGTAACGAGCAGTACTTC.